This T cell receptor (beta chain) was sequenced in a study of blood T cell repertoires in COVID-19. The protocol was immunoSEQ multiplex PCR, while the TCRdb copy is restricted to in-frame clones and leaves out a portion. The sample carries 100,000 to 150,000 clones, approximately 85% recorded once. The specimen was peripheral blood. This TCR derives from an elderly woman with COVID-19, enrolled during active disease.

Written as DNA, the CDR3 is TGTGCCAGCAGCTTTTCGGGAGTTAGCTATGGCTACACCTTC. Translated: CASSFSGVSYGYTF. The V call is TRBV7-8, the J call TRBJ1-2; D unclear. The CDR3 is made up of 14 amino acids. With 3 bases removed from V and 4 bases from J, the gap between germline ends came to 12 bases. Looked up from germline, CDR1 is SGHVS and CDR2 is FQNEAQ.